The 23 T cell receptor beta chains in this list originate from one sample, sequenced in a study of CD8 T cells in Susac syndrome. An amount of RNA that ranged from roughly 0.45 to 1 ug was reverse transcribed with random hexamers. TCRdb re-analysed the immunoSEQ multiplex PCR reads in MiXCR, keeping a single row per CDR3 protein. The sample includes 160,000 or so distinct CDR3 sequences, 85% to 95% of them seen just once. Sequencing was done on a sample of CD4+ T cells from PBMCs. These receptors were obtained from a human donor with Susac syndrome.

V and J are TRBV7-9 and TRBJ2-1; D may match TRBD1 or TRBD2 (7 bases each). The CDR3 runs to 13 residues. Looked up from germline, CDR1 is SEHNR and CDR2 is FQNEAQ (reference sequence). Trimming left V 1 base short and J 14 bases short, with 15 bases between. The CDR3 spells CASSLDRGGGKFF. CDR3 sequence (DNA): TGTGCCAGCAGCTTAGATCGGGGAGGGGGCAAGTTCTTC.

The chain recombines TRBV20-1 with TRBJ1-3, with D maybe TRBD1 (6 bases). CDR1 and CDR2 from the germline V gene are DFQATT and SNEGSKA (reference sequence). Deletions cut 4 bases from V and 0 bases from J, with 16 bases between. There are 16 residues in the CDR3. In DNA form, the CDR3 reads TGCAGTGCTACCCCGGGGGGCTCGAACTCTGGAAACACCATATATTTT. As protein: CSATPGGSNSGNTIYF.

The chain combines TRBV4-2 with TRBJ2-2; D gene uncertain. The germline gives CDR1 LGHNA, CDR2 YNFKEQ. Deletions cut 3 bases from V and 8 bases from J, with 13 bases between. CDR3 length: 14 amino acids. The DNA of the CDR3 is TGTGCCAGCAGCCAGGACGGGTTTGCGGGGGAGCTGTTTTTT. Amino acid sequence: CASSQDGFAGELFF.

The CDR3 DNA follows: TGTGCCAGCAGTTACAGGGAGGGGATGAACACTGAAGCTTTCTTT. Translation: CASSYREGMNTEAFF. This chain joins TRBV6-5 and TRBJ1-1; perhaps TRBD1 as D (5 bases). V shed 2 bases and J shed 0 bases, with 10 bases lying between them. There are 15 residues in the CDR3. The germline CDR1 and CDR2 sequences are MNHEY and SVGAGI.

The V and J genes are TRBV7-2 and TRBJ2-3; D is uncertain. This CDR3 comprises 13 residues. V shed 6 bases and J shed 4 bases, with 11 bases lying between them. Germline assignment: CDR1 SGHTA and CDR2 FQGNSA. This CDR3 reads CASSPEASDTQYF. The CDR3 DNA sequence: TGTGCCAGCAGTCCCGAGGCCTCAGATACGCAGTATTTT.

V gene TRBV27 combines with J gene TRBJ1-2; 9 nucleotides agree with TRBD1. CDR1 MNHEY and CDR2 SMNVEV come from the germline V gene (reference sequence). The ends lost 0 bases at V and 4 bases at J; junction bases unmatched: 6. This CDR3 contains 16 residues. This CDR3 is CASSLSWTGVVYGYTF. The CDR3 DNA follows: TGTGCCAGCAGTTTATCCTGGACAGGGGTCGTCTATGGCTACACCTTC.

The gene calls are TRBV18 and TRBJ2-3, with D perhaps matching TRBD2 (5 bases). The V gene lost 3 bases and the J gene lost 0 bases, with 13 bases spanning the gap. The CDR3 totals 16 residues. Germline-derived CDR1 and CDR2 are KGHSH and LQKENI. The CDR3 loop is CASSPLRAGSTDTQYF. The CDR3 nucleotides are TGTGCCAGCTCACCTTTGAGGGCAGGTAGCACAGATACGCAGTATTTT.

The chain is built from TRBV12-3 or TRBV12-4 and TRBJ2-5; no reliable D call. Between the trimmed V and J ends, which lost 6 bases and 7 bases, there was a span of 12 bases. CDR3 length: 12 amino acids. The CDR3 nucleotides are TGTGCCAGCAGCCGTTCTCCGGGGACCCAGTACTTC. Its translation: CASSRSPGTQYF.

The rearrangement links TRBV29-1 to TRBJ2-1; either TRBD1 or TRBD2 may fit D (6 bases each). Germline V gives CDR1 SQVTM, CDR2 ANQGSEA. The V and J ends lost 6 bases and 7 bases respectively, with 13 bases between them. The CDR3 extends over 12 amino acids. CDR3 residues: CSVRGPRNEQFF. CDR3 DNA: TGCAGCGTCCGGGGGCCTAGAAATGAGCAGTTCTTC.

The rearrangement uses TRBV2 and TRBJ1-2; D is uncertain. Trimming cost V 3 bases and J 4 bases, with 9 bases left between them. Germline CDR1 reads SNHLY; CDR2 reads FYNNEI. The CDR3 spans 13 residues. The CDR3 spells CASSEEGPYGYTF. The CDR3 DNA sequence: TGTGCCAGCAGTGAGGAAGGTCCCTATGGCTACACCTTC.

This chain joins TRBV12-3 or TRBV12-4 and TRBJ1-2, with no clear D. The CDR3 spans 12 residues. With 3 bases removed from V and 8 bases from J, the gap between germline ends came to 10 bases. CDR3 protein: CASSLAGVGYTF. CDR3 nucleotides: TGTGCCAGCAGTTTGGCAGGAGTCGGCTACACCTTC.

The rearrangement links TRBV29-1 to TRBJ1-1, with D tentatively TRBD1 (6 bases). Germline V lookup: CDR1 SQVTM, CDR2 ANQGSEA. The CDR3 has 13 amino acids. Trimming left V 4 bases short and J 7 bases short, with 16 bases between. DNA of the CDR3: TGCAGCGTTGTTTCGGCAGGGGCCCGTGAAGCTTTCTTT. Its protein is CSVVSAGAREAFF.

The genes are TRBV5-4 and TRBJ1-5; no reliable D call. CDR1 and CDR2 (germline): SGHNT, YYREEE (reference sequence). Trimming removed 6 bases at V and 6 bases at J, with 7 bases between. The CDR3 runs to 11 residues. CDR3 sequence reads: CASKIGQPQHF. CDR3 coding DNA: TGTGCCAGCAAAATCGGTCAGCCCCAGCATTTT. Using reference TRBV5-4 and TRBJ1-5 for the parts outside the CDR3, the full variable domain is ETGVTQSPTHLIKTRGQQVTLRCSSQSGHNTVSWYQQALGQGPQFIFQYYREEENGRGNFPPRFSGLQFPNYSSELNVNALELDDSALYLCASKIGQPQHFGDGTRLSIL.

V and J are TRBV9 and TRBJ2-1; D remains unclear. CDR1 and CDR2 from the germline V gene are SGDLS and YYNGEE. V lost 0 bases, J lost 2 bases, and 9 bases lay in between. CDR3 length: 15 amino acids. The CDR3: CASSVGATAYNEQFF. The CDR3 bases are TGTGCCAGCAGCGTAGGGGCAACTGCCTACAATGAGCAGTTCTTC.

V and J are TRBV30 and TRBJ1-2; TRBD1 might be the D (5 bases). The CDR3 loop spans 13 amino acids. The germline V gene has CDR1 GTSNPN and CDR2 SVGIG (reference sequence). V lost 0 bases, J lost 8 bases, and 13 bases lay in between. The CDR3 coding sequence is TGTGCCTGGAGTGTACTGGGGGGTGGGGGCTACACCTTC. This sequence encodes CAWSVLGGGGYTF.

The chain is built from TRBV12-3 or TRBV12-4 and TRBJ2-6; 12 bases are a match to TRBD2. The CDR3 totals 15 residues. The chain's CDR3 is CASASGGAGANVLTF. The CDR3 coding sequence is TGTGCTTCGGCTAGCGGGGGGGCTGGGGCCAACGTCCTGACTTTC.

J is TRBJ2-7 and V is TRBV12-3 or TRBV12-4, with 9 positions matching TRBD1. CDR3 length equals 14 residues. After removal of 6 bases from V and 5 bases from J, the junction contained 8 bases not matched to a gene. The CDR3 DNA sequence: TGTGCCAGCAGCCAGGGACAGGGTACACACGAGCAGTACTTC. Translated, it gives CASSQGQGTHEQYF.

The sample holds one count of this clonotype. The chain employs TRBV18 and TRBJ1-2; D ambiguous. There are 16 residues in the CDR3. Germline values: CDR1 KGHSH, CDR2 LQKENI. V lost 2 bases, J lost 0 bases, and 13 bases lay in between. For the CDR3, the DNA is TGTGCCAGCTCACCAGTGTTCGGCAAGCCTAACTATGGCTACACCTTC. As protein: CASSPVFGKPNYGYTF.

The chain couples TRBV30 to TRBJ1-5; D gene unclear. The germline V and J ends were trimmed by 1 base and 4 bases, with 11 bases remaining between them. Germline V gene lookup returns CDR1 GTSNPN and CDR2 SVGIG (reference sequence). CDR3 length: 14 residues. CDR3 sequence (DNA): TGTGCCTGGAGTGGGGAACAGCCTAATCAGCCCCAGCATTTT. Amino acid sequence: CAWSGEQPNQPQHF.

J is TRBJ2-7 and V is TRBV25-1; the D gene is possibly TRBD1 (5 bases). V lost 4 bases and J lost 0, with 13 bases in between. Germline CDR1 and CDR2: MGHDK and SYGVNS. The CDR3 has 15 amino acids. CDR3 nucleotides: TGTGCCAGCAGTGGCCAGGGTAATAGCTCCTACGAGCAGTACTTC. Translated: CASSGQGNSSYEQYF.

V usage is TRBV6-6 and J usage is TRBJ1-4; D is unresolved. This CDR3 region has 15 residues. V was shortened by 2 bases and J by 0 bases, with 7 bases between the two germline ends. Germline values: CDR1 MNHNY, CDR2 SVGAGI (reference sequence). As DNA, the CDR3 is TGTGCCAGCAGTTACACGGGCCCAACTAATGAAAAACTGTTTTTT. Amino acids: CASSYTGPTNEKLFF.

This sequence joins TRBV7-2 and TRBJ2-3, with a weak D call TRBD2 (6 bases). Germline CDR1 SGHTA, CDR2 FQGNSA. The V and J ends lost 5 bases and 2 bases respectively, with 8 bases between them. CDR3 length: 13 residues. CDR3 DNA: TGTGCCAGCAGCGAGCGGGCCACAGATACGCAGTATTTT. Translating it yields CASSERATDTQYF.

The chain joins TRBV29-1 to TRBJ1-2; TRBD1 aligns across 7 bases. Trimming cost V 5 bases and J 3 bases; bases outside gene matches: 9. Germline CDR1 is SQVTM and CDR2 is ANQGSEA. CDR3 length: 14 amino acids. CDR3 nucleotide sequence: TGCAGCGTTACCCTGACAGGGTGGGACTATGGCTACACCTTC. As protein: CSVTLTGWDYGYTF.